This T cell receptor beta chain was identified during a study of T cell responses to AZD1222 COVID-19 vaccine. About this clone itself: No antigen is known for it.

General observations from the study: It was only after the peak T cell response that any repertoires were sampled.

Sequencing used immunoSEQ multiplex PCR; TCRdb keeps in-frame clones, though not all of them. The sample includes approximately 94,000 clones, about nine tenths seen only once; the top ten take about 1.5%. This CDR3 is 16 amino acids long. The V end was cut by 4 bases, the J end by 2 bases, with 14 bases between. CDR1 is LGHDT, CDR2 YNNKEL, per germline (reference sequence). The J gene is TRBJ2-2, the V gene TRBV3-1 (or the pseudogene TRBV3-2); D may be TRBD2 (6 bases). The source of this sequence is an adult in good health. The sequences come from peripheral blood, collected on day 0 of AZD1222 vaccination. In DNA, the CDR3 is TGTGCCAGCAGCCGGCCGGGACTCCTAAACACCGGGGAGCTGTTTTTT. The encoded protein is CASSRPGLLNTGELFF.